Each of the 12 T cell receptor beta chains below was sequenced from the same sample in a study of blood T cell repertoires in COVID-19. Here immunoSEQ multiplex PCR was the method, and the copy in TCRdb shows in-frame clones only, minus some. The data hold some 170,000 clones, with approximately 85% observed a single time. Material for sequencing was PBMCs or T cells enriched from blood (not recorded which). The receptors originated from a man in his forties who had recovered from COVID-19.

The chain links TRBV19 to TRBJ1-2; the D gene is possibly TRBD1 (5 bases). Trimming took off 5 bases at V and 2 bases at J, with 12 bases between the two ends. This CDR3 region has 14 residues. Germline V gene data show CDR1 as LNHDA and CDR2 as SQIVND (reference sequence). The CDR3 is CASSRTTENYGYTF. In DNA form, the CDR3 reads TGTGCCAGTAGTCGGACGACAGAGAACTATGGCTACACCTTC.

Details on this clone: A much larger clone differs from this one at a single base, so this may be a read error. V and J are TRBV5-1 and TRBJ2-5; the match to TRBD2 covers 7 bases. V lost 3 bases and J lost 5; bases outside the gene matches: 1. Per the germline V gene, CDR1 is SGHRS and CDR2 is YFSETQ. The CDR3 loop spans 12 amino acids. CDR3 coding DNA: TGCGCCAGCAGCTGGGAGGGGGAGACCCAGTACTTC. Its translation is CASSWEGETQYF.

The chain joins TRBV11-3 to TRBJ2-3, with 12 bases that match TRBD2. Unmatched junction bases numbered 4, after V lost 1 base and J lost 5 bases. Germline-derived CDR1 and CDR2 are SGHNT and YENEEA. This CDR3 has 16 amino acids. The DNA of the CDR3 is TGTGCCAGCAGCTTAGGACTAGCGGGGGCGGGAGATACGCAGTATTTT. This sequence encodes CASSLGLAGAGDTQYF.

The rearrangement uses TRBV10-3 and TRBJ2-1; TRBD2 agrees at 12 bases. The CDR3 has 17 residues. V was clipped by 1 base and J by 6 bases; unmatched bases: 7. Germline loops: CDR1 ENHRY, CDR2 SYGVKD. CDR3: CAISEFQTSGSTNEQFF. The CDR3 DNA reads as TGTGCCATCAGTGAGTTCCAGACTAGCGGGAGTACCAATGAGCAGTTCTTC.

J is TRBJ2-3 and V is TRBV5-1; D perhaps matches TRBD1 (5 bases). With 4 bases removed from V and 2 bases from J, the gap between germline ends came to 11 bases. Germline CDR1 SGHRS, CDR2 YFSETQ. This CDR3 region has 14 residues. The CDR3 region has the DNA TGCGCCAGCAGCCTGGACACGTTCACAGATACGCAGTATTTT. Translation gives CASSLDTFTDTQYF.

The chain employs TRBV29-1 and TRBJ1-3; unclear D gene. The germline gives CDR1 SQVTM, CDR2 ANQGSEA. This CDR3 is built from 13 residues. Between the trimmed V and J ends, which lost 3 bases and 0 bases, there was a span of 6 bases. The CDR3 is CSVDIRSGNTIYF. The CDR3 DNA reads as TGCAGCGTTGATATCCGCTCTGGAAACACCATATATTTT.

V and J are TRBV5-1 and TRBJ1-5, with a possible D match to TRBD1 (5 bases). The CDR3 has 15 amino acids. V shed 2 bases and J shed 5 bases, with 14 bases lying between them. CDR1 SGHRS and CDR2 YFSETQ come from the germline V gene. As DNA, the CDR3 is TGCGCCAGCAGCTTATCGGGGGAGTATGATCAGCCCCAGCATTTT. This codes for CASSLSGEYDQPQHF.

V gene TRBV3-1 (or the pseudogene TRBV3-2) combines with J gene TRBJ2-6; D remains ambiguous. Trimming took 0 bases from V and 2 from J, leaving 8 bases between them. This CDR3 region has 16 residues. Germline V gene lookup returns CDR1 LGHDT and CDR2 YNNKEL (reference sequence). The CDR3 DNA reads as TGTGCCAGCAGCCAAGACAGGTTAGCTGGGGCCAACGTCCTGACTTTC. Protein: CASSQDRLAGANVLTF.

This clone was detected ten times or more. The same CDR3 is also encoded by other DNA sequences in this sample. CDR3 DNA: TGTGCCAGCAGCTTAGGGCCTTATAATTCACCCCTCCACTTT. This translates into CASSLGPYNSPLHF. The genes are TRBV7-2 and TRBJ1-6, with D uncertain. The CDR3 covers 14 residues. CDR1 is SGHTA, CDR2 FQGNSA, per germline. V lost 1 base to trimming and J lost 4 bases, with 5 bases between them. Using reference TRBV7-2 and TRBJ1-6 for the parts outside the CDR3, the full variable domain is GAGVSQSPSNKVTEKGKDVELRCDPISGHTALYWYRQSLGQGLEFLIYFQGNSAPDKSGLPSDRFSAERTGGSVSTLTIQRTQQEDSAVYLCASSLGPYNSPLHFGNGTRLTVT.

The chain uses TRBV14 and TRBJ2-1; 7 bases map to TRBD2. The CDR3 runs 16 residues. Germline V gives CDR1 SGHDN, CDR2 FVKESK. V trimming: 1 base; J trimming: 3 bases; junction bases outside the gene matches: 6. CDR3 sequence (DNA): TGTGCCAGCAGCCAAGTTGGGGGGAGGGGCTACAATGAGCAGTTCTTC. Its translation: CASSQVGGRGYNEQFF.

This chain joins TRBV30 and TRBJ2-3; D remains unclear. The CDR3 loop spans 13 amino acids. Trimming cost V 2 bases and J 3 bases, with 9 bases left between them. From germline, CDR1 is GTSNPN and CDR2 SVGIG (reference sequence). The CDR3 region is CAWSPQKTDTQYF. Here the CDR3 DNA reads TGTGCCTGGAGTCCCCAAAAAACAGATACGCAGTATTTT.

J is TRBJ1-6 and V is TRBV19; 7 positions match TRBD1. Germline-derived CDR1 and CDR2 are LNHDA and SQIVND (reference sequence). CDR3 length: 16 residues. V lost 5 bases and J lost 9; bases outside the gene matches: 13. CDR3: CASSVNSDRSASPLHF. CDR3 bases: TGTGCCAGTAGTGTAAACTCGGACAGGTCGGCTTCACCCCTCCACTTT.